This TCR beta chain was sequenced during a study of regulatory T cells in long-lasting Graves disease. Whole-study results and caveats: Researchers reported studying only peripheral blood, not thyroid tissue.

Construction of TCR beta libraries relied on iRepertoire HTBI primers and on Arm-PCR targeting CDR3 regions. MiXCR, run by TCRdb on the multiplex PCR reads, gives a single entry per CDR3 protein. The sample contains about 210,000 distinct CDR3 sequences, roughly 19% of which appear only once. Time point specified: newly diagnosed GD, antithyroid drugs for less than 3 months. PBMC RNA was the source of the TCR library. From an endocrinology department in Xi'an, China, came the patients. The CDR3 runs to 14 residues. Trimming pared 7 bases from V and 9 bases from J, leaving 19 bases between. This clonotype was detected ten times or more. Its antigen is unidentified. Separately, the same data were catalogued under a study of T cells in Graves' hyperthyroidism and ophthalmopathy.

This TCR was recovered from a woman aged 25 to 39 with Graves disease. The rearrangement links TRBV12-3 or TRBV12-4 to TRBJ1-5; possibly TRBD1 for D (5 bases). The material was peripheral blood mononuclear cells (PBMCs), obtained at new diagnosis, from a patient treated with antithyroid drugs. The CDR3 coding sequence is TGTGCCAGCATCCCGGCGGGGGGTATAGGGCCCCAGCATTTT. Translating it yields CASIPAGGIGPQHF.